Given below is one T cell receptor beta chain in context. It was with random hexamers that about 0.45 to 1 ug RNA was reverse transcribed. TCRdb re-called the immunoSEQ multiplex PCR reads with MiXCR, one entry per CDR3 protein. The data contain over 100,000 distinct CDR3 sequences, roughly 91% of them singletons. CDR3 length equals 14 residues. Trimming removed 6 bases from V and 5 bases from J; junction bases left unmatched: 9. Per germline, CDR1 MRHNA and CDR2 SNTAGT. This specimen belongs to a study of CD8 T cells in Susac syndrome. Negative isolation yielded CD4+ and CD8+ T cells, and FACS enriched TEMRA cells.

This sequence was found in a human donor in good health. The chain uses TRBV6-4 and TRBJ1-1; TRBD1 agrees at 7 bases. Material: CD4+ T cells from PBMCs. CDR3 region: CASSLSGGETEAFF. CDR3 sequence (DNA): TGTGCCAGCAGCCTCTCAGGGGGGGAGACTGAAGCTTTCTTT.